This TCR beta chain was obtained from a study of blood T cells in healthy people across ages. Next came a second PCR, run for about 6 to 11 cycles, which used a sample-barcoded 5' primer along with a J-beta primer mix. Each of the cDNA molecules was tagged by a template-switch adaptor with 12 random nucleotides. TCRdb re-analysed the 5' RACE reads in MiXCR, keeping a single row per CDR3 protein. The top ten hold approximately 2.1% of the sample, which has over 1,500,000 distinct CDR3 sequences, 49% seen once. CDR1 and CDR2 (germline): MNHNS, SASEGT. The CDR3 extends over 16 amino acids. Losses at the gene ends were 5 bases for V and 0 bases for J; bases not matched to a gene: 6.

This receptor was obtained from a woman in her forties in good health. Sequenced sample: blood. This chain connects TRBV6-1 to TRBJ2-7; the match to TRBD2 covers 11 bases. DNA for the CDR3: TGTGCCAGCAGTCCACAACTAGCGGGGGACTCCTACGAGCAGTACTTC. This gives the protein CASSPQLAGDSYEQYF.